These T cell receptor beta chains were read from a single sample in a study of shared clonotypes between healthy human individuals. Generated by immunoSEQ multiplex PCR, the TCRdb table keeps only in-frame clones and is missing some. The sample comprises around 600,000 clones, approximately 95% of which are singletons, and over 0.1% rests with the top ten. Sequencing was done on a sample of naive CD8+ T cells sorted from blood. The receptors here all came from a woman in her 30s in good health. The CDR3 runs from the conserved cysteine through the conserved F or W. D genes are given only for firm matches.

D gene	V gene	J gene	CDR3 protein	CDR3 DNA
TRBD1	TRBV27	TRBJ2-7	CASSLPGQGGAGEQYF	TGTGCCAGCAGTTTACCCGGACAGGGGGGTGCTGGCGAGCAGTACTTC
.	TRBV5-6	TRBJ2-7	CASSAMDTSSYEQYF	TGTGCCAGCAGCGCCATGGACACGAGCTCCTACGAGCAGTACTTC
.	TRBV29-1	TRBJ2-5	CSVGLQGLEQETQYF	TGCAGCGTTGGTTTGCAGGGCCTAGAACAAGAGACCCAGTACTTC
.	TRBV23-1	TRBJ2-5	CASTRGKTQYF	TGCGCCAGCACCCGGGGGAAGACCCAGTACTTC
.	TRBV29-1	TRBJ2-1	CSVDHNEQFF	TGCAGCGTGGATCACAATGAGCAGTTCTTC
.	TRBV5-6	TRBJ2-7	CASSLTGIVPSYEQYF	TGTGCCAGCAGCCTGACGGGGATTGTGCCCTCCTACGAGCAGTACTTC
.	TRBV6-5	TRBJ2-7	CASSYSGGDYYEQYF	TGTGCCAGCAGTTACTCAGGGGGTGATTACTACGAGCAGTACTTC
.	TRBV25-1	TRBJ1-1	CASSEARWGEPEAFF	TGTGCCAGCAGTGAGGCCCGTTGGGGGGAACCTGAAGCTTTCTTT
TRBD1	TRBV29-1	TRBJ2-1	CSVTLTGTGHEQFF	TGCAGCGTTACCCTGACAGGGACAGGCCATGAGCAGTTCTTC
TRBD2	TRBV6-4	TRBJ2-6	CASSDGTSGMLGANVLTF	TGTGCCAGCAGTGACGGGACTAGCGGGATGCTTGGGGCCAACGTCCTGACTTTC
.	TRBV27	TRBJ2-7	CASSPEVAYEQYF	TGTGCCAGCAGCCCGGAGGTGGCCTACGAGCAGTACTTC
.	TRBV2	TRBJ1-1	CASSSQRLSTEAFF	TGTGCCAGCAGTTCACAGAGGTTGAGCACTGAAGCTTTCTTT
.	TRBV5-1	TRBJ1-2	CASSLSPSGGGYTF	TGCGCCAGCAGCTTGAGCCCGTCGGGGGGTGGCTACACCTTC
TRBD1	TRBV15	TRBJ1-1	CATSSAARGTGGVDTEAFF	TGTGCCACCAGCAGTGCTGCGCGGGGGACAGGGGGAGTGGACACTGAAGCTTTCTTT